The 4 T cell receptor beta chains below were found in one sample sequenced in a study of molecular identifiers for immune sequencing clone quantification. TCRdb re-called the PCR reads through MiXCR, storing one row per CDR3 protein. In the table there are around 470,000 distinct CDR3 sequences, about 20% of which are singletons. Sequencing was performed on naive CD8+ T cells from blood, with Jurkat cell RNA spiked in. As for subset: FACS-sorted CD8+CD4-CCR7+CD45RA+ naive T cells. These receptor sequences come from a human donor in good health. Some libraries in this study had Jurkat cell RNA spiked in.

There are many counts of this clonotype. The V and J genes are TRBV2 and TRBJ2-7; the D is unclear. V dropped 6 bases and J dropped 1 base, with 10 bases sitting between them. The germline CDR1 and CDR2 sequences are SNHLY and FYNNEI. CDR3 length: 13 residues. The CDR3 is CASRFLDSYEQYF. CDR3 sequence (DNA): TGTGCCAGCAGGTTTCTGGATTCCTACGAGCAGTACTTC. The variable domain in full, with the rest retrieved from reference TRBV2 and TRBJ2-7, is EPEVTQTPSHQVTQMGQEVILRCVPISNHLYFYWYRQILGQKVEFLVSFYNNEISEKSEIFDDQFSVERPDGSNFTLKIRSTKLEDSAMYFCASRFLDSYEQYFGPGTRLTVT.

On this clonotype itself: Just one base apart from a much larger clone, this may be a read error. The chain combines TRBV4-2 with TRBJ2-7; tentatively, D is TRBD2 (5 bases). Per germline, CDR1 LGHNA and CDR2 YNFKEQ. This CDR3 region has 14 residues. Trimming stripped 7 bases from V and 2 bases from J, with 15 bases between. The chain's CDR3 is CASNHTRAAYEQYF. Written as DNA, the CDR3 is TGTGCCAGCAACCACACGCGGGCGGCCTACGAGCAGTACTTC.

This chain uses TRBV19 with TRBJ2-7; 13 bases map to TRBD2. The length of the CDR3 is 15 residues. J was trimmed by 6 bases and V by 5 bases; bases with no gene match: 7. Germline V gene data show CDR1 as LNHDA and CDR2 as SQIVND (reference sequence). The CDR3 is CASSATSGGAGEQYF. The CDR3 nucleotides are TGTGCCAGTAGTGCAACTAGCGGGGGGGCAGGCGAGCAGTACTTC.

This clonotype was counted many times. The J gene is TRBJ1-4, the V gene TRBV4-1; D might be TRBD1 (6 bases). The CDR3 runs to 16 residues. V lost 1 base, J lost 8 bases, and 17 bases lay in between. From germline, CDR1 is MGHRA and CDR2 YSYEKL. This CDR3 reads CASSQAIGGRGEKLFF. In nucleotides, the CDR3 is TGCGCCAGCAGCCAAGCAATAGGGGGTAGGGGCGAAAAACTGTTTTTT.